The 18 T cell receptor beta chains below all came from one sample that was sequenced in a study of tumor and adjacent non-tumor tissue in lung cancer. A modified ARM-PCR protocol with three rounds of nested PCR amplified TCRbeta. MiXCR, applied by TCRdb to the multiplex PCR reads, yields one record per CDR3 protein. Of 120,000 or so distinct CDR3 sequences in the sample, 66% were seen once. No cell sorting was done before RNA was extracted from the tissue. Sequencing was done on a sample of lung tumor tissue. Source of these receptors: a man aged 30-40 years with non-small cell lung cancer.

Comments on this clonotype: With a much larger clone just one base away, this may be a read error. V usage is TRBV20-1 and J usage is TRBJ2-7; D unclear. Trimming stripped 7 bases from V and 3 bases from J, with 19 bases between. The germline V gene encodes CDR1 DFQATT and CDR2 SNEGSKA (reference sequence). The CDR3 covers 14 residues. The CDR3 DNA follows: TGCAGTGTCACACTGACCGGGCCGAACTACGAGCAGTACTTC. Amino acids: CSVTLTGPNYEQYF.

CDR3 residues: CASHSTSGGDNEQFF. For the CDR3, the DNA is TGTGCCAGCCACTCGACTAGCGGGGGGGACAATGAGCAGTTCTTC. This sequence joins TRBV6-6 and TRBJ2-1, with 14 bases fitting TRBD2. Germline V gene lookup returns CDR1 MNHNY and CDR2 SVGAGI (reference sequence). The CDR3 extends over 15 amino acids. V was clipped by 8 bases and J by 5 bases; unmatched bases: 5.

About this clonotype: The CDR3 carries no conserved terminal phenylalanine or tryptophan, so it likely arises from a read error. Because the CDR3's place on the DNA is in doubt, the DNA is left out and the CDR3 is given as listed by TCRdb. The chain links TRBV12-3 or TRBV12-4 to TRBJ2-5. The CDR3 region is 14 residues in length, termini included. This CDR3 is CASSLPESQETQYS.

By share, this clonotype counts as medium-sized (0.01 to 0.1%). V usage is TRBV20-1 and J usage is TRBJ2-7, with 7 bases that match TRBD2. Germline V lookup: CDR1 DFQATT, CDR2 SNEGSKA (reference sequence). The CDR3 length is 14 residues. Trimming cost V 6 bases and J 3 bases; bases outside gene matches: 11. CDR3 nucleotides: TGCAGTGCCCCCGCAGCGGGAACGGTCTACGAGCAGTACTTC. It yields the protein CSAPAAGTVYEQYF.

In regard to this clonotype: A read error may explain this, as a much larger clone is one base away. The V call is TRBV4-1, the J call TRBJ2-2; unclear D gene. Germline V lookup: CDR1 MGHRA, CDR2 YSYEKL. The CDR3 spans 15 residues. CDR3 residues: CGSSHPTANTGELFF. In DNA, the CDR3 is TGCGGCAGCAGCCACCCCACAGCTAACACCGGGGAGCTGTTTTTT.

For this clonotype: This may stem from a read error, because a much larger clone lies one nucleotide away. The chain uses TRBV20-1 and TRBJ2-5; D is undetermined. The V gene's germline CDR1 is DFQATT and CDR2 SNEGSKA (reference sequence). The CDR3 is 12 amino acids. The CDR3 sequence is CSDRDGDVAQYF. The CDR3, as DNA: TGCAGTGATAGAGATGGGGATGTGGCCCAGTACTTC.

A word on this clonotype: A much larger clone differs by one base, so this may be a read error. The chain couples TRBV20-1 to TRBJ2-1; D not resolved. Germline CDR1 is DFQATT and CDR2 is SNEGSKA (reference sequence). The CDR3 spans 10 residues. This CDR3 reads CSALGNEKFF. CDR3 coding DNA: TGCAGTGCTTTGGGCAATGAGAAGTTCTTC.

Comments on this clonotype: Its ends do not fully match the called genes, so a read error is possible. The chain employs TRBV4-1 and TRBJ2-7; 8 positions agree with TRBD1. Germline loops: CDR1 MGHRA, CDR2 YSYEKL. CDR3 length: 19 amino acids. CDR3: CASSQGPGQDGIRSYEQHF. The DNA of the CDR3 is TGCGCCAGCAGCCAAGGGCCGGGACAGGATGGAATTCGGTCCTACGAACAGCACTTC.

This clonotype was counted at least ten times. The chain carries TRBV20-1 and TRBJ2-7; D unclear. V dropped 5 bases and J dropped 7 bases, with 12 bases sitting between them. The germline CDR1 and CDR2 sequences are DFQATT and SNEGSKA (reference sequence). This CDR3 has 11 residues. CDR3 nucleotides: TGCAGTGCTCCGACTCGTTGGGAGCAGTACTTC. Translated, it gives CSAPTRWEQYF.

This clonotype was counted a few times. Compared with germline, one end of the junction differs, possibly owing to a read error. The genes are TRBV11-2 and TRBJ2-1; TRBD1 might be the D (6 bases). The CDR3 totals 13 residues. CDR1 SGHAT and CDR2 FQNNGV come from the germline V gene. The CDR3 sequence: CASSLVGDNEQLF. In DNA, the CDR3 is TGTGCCAGCAGCTTAGTTGGGGACAATGAGCAGTTATTC.

As for this clonotype: A read error may be the cause here, since a much bigger clone is one base away. The chain recombines TRBV12-3 or TRBV12-4 with TRBJ1-1, with D perhaps TRBD1 (6 bases). The CDR3 loop spans 13 amino acids. The chain's CDR3 is CASSRTVNTETFF. The DNA for the CDR3 is TGTGCCAGCAGTCGGACAGTAAACACTGAAACTTTCTTT.

Points on this clonotype: A clone one base away is much larger, so this may be a read error. The J gene is TRBJ2-7, the V gene TRBV7-8, with 10 bases fitting TRBD2. Germline CDR1 and CDR2: SGHVS and FQNEAQ. V shed 5 bases and J 2 bases; nucleotides not matched to a gene: 6. The CDR3 runs to 15 residues. The CDR3, as DNA: TGTGCCAGCAGCCTTTTAGCGGGAGGCACCTACGAGCAGTACTTC. This encodes CASSLLAGGTYEQYF.

Of note for this clonotype: The junction differs from germline at one of its ends, possibly a read error. The CDR3 DNA follows: TGCAGTGTTAGAGATCTTGGGGCCGATTACAATGAGCAGTTCTTC. It is translated as CSVRDLGADYNEQFF. The J gene is TRBJ2-1, the V gene TRBV20-1; TRBD1 might be the D (5 bases). Germline CDR1 is DFQATT and CDR2 is SNEGSKA (reference sequence). The CDR3 length is 15 residues.

Worth noting for this clonotype: Its ends do not fully match the called genes, so a read error is possible. This CDR3 reads CANSLRDRKNTEAFF. The CDR3 bases are TGTGCCAACAGTCTTCGGGACCGAAAAAACACTGAAGCTTTCTTT. The chain joins TRBV12-3 or TRBV12-4 to TRBJ1-1; possibly TRBD1 for D (5 bases). CDR3 length equals 15 residues.

In the case of this clonotype: Germline is not matched at one junction end, which may reflect a read error. The chain carries TRBV20-1 and TRBJ2-7, with D perhaps matching TRBD1 or TRBD2 (5 bases each). The CDR3 loop spans 11 amino acids. The germline gives CDR1 DFQATT, CDR2 SNEGSKA (reference sequence). CDR3 sequence: CSIRDGWDEHF. CDR3 DNA sequence: TGTAGTATTAGAGATGGGTGGGACGAACACTTC.

Worth noting for this clonotype: One end of the junction varies from germline; a read error may be responsible. The chain recombines TRBV5-1 with TRBJ2-5; D call uncertain. CDR1 and CDR2 from the germline V gene are SGHRS and YFSETQ. The CDR3 is 14 amino acids. CDR3 bases: TGTGCCAGCAGCTTGGAGCCCATCGGGGAGACCCAGTACTTC. This gives the protein CASSLEPIGETQYF.

The table lists this clonotype with a count of one. The chain links TRBV20-1 to TRBJ1-5; unclear D gene. Germline CDR1 reads DFQATT; CDR2 reads SNEGSKA (reference sequence). CDR3 length: 10 amino acids. CDR3 DNA sequence: TGCTGTGTTGGGAATCAGCCCCAGCATTTT. It specifies CCVGNQPQHF.

This clonotype was counted a few times. The chain links TRBV12-3 or TRBV12-4 to TRBJ1-1; D is uncertain. There are 13 residues in the CDR3. Trimming took 5 bases from V and 1 from J, leaving 8 bases between them. The CDR3 nucleotides are TGTGCCAGCAGTACCCCAGCGAACACTGAAGCTTTCTTT. Its protein product is CASSTPANTEAFF.